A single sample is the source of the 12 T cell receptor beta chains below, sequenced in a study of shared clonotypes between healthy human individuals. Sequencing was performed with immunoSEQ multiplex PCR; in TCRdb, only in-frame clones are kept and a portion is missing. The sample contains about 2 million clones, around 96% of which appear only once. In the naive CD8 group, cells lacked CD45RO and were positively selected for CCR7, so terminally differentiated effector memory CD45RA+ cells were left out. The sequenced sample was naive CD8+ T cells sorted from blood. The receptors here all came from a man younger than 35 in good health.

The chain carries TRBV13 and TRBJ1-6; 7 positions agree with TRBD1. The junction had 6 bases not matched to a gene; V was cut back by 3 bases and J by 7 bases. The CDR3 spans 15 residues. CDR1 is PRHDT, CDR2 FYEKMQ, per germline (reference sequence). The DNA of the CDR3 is TGTGCCAGCAGCTTGACGGGACAGTCAAATTCACCCCTCCACTTT. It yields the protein CASSLTGQSNSPLHF.

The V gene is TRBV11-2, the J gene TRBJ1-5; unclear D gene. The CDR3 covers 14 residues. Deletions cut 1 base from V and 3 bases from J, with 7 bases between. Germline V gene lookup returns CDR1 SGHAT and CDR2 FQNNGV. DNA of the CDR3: TGTGCCAGCAGCTTAGGAGGATACAATCAGCCCCAGCATTTT. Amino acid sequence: CASSLGGYNQPQHF. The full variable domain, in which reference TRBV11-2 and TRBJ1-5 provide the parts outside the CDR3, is EAGVAQSPRYKIIEKRQSVAFWCNPISGHATLYWYQQILGQGPKLLIQFQNNGVVDDSQLPKDRFSAERLKGVDSTLKIQPAKLEDSAVYLCASSLGGYNQPQHFGDGTRLSIL.

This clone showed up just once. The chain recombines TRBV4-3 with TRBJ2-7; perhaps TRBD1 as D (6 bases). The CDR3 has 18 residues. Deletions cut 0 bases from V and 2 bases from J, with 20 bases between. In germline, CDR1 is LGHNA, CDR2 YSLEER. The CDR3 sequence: CASSQEFTLTGSPYEQYF. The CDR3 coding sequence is TGCGCCAGCAGCCAAGAATTTACGCTTACAGGGAGCCCCTACGAGCAGTACTTC.

The CDR3: CASSPRTSGGLEETQYF. CDR3 coding DNA: TGCGCCAGCAGCCCCCGGACTAGCGGGGGGTTAGAAGAGACCCAGTACTTC. The chain uses TRBV4-1 and TRBJ2-5; 14 bases agree with TRBD2. Germline V lookup: CDR1 MGHRA, CDR2 YSYEKL. With 4 bases clipped from V and 3 bases from J, the junction kept 7 bases outside the gene matches. This CDR3 is built from 17 residues.

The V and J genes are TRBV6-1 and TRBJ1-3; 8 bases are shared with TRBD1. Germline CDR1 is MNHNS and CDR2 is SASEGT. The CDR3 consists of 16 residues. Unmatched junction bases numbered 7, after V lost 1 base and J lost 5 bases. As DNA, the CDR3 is TGTGCCAGCAGTGAAGATGGACAGGGTTTGCGAAACACCATATATTTT. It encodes CASSEDGQGLRNTIYF.

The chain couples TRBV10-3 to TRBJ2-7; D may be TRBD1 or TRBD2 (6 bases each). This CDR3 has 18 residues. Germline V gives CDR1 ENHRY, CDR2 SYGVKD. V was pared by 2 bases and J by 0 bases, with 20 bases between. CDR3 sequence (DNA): TGTGCCATCAGTGAGAGGGAGGAGGGGGGAGAGAGCTCCTACGAGCAGTACTTC. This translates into CAISEREEGGESSYEQYF.

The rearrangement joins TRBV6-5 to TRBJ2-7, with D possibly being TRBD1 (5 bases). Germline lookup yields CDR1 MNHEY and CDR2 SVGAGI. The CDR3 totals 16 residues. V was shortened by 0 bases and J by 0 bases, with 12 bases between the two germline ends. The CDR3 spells CASSYSDSLDSYEQYF. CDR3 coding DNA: TGTGCCAGCAGTTACTCTGACAGTCTTGACTCCTACGAGCAGTACTTC.

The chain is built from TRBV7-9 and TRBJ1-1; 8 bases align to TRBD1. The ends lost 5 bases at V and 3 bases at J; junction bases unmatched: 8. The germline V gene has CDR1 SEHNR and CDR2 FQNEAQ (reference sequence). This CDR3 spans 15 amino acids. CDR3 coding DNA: TGTGCCAGCAGCCAAGAAGGACAGGGCTACACTGAAGCTTTCTTT. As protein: CASSQEGQGYTEAFF. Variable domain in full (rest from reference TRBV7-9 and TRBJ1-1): DTGVSQNPRHKITKRGQNVTFRCDPISEHNRLYWYRQTLGQGPEFLTYFQNEAQLEKSRLLSDRFSAERPKGSFSTLEIQRTEQGDSAMYLCASSQEGQGYTEAFFGQGTRLTVV.

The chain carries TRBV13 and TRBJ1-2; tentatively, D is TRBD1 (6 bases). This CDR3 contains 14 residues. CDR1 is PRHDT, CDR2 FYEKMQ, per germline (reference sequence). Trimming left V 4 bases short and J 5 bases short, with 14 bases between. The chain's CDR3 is CASSSRTETYGYTF. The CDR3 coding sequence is TGTGCCAGCAGCTCCCGGACAGAAACTTATGGCTACACCTTC. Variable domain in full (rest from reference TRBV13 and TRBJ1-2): AAGVIQSPRHLIKEKRETATLKCYPIPRHDTVYWYQQGPGQDPQFLISFYEKMQSDKGSIPDRFSAQQFSDYHSELNMSSLELGDSALYFCASSSRTETYGYTFGSGTRLTVV.

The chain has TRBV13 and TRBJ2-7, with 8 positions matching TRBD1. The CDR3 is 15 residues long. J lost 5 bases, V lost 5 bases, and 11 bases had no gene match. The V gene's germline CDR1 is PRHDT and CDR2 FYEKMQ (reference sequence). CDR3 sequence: CASSISGTGAHEQYF. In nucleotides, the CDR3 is TGTGCCAGCAGCATATCCGGGACAGGTGCCCACGAGCAGTACTTC.

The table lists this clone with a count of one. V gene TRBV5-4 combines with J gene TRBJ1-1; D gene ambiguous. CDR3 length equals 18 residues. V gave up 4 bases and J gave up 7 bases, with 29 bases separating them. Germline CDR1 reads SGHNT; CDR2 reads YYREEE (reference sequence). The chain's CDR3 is CASSVIDVGGSLTIEAFF. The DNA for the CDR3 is TGTGCCAGCAGCGTTATTGATGTAGGTGGGAGCCTTACAATTGAAGCTTTCTTT.

CDR3 DNA: TGCGCCAGCAGCCCATTAGGGGCCTACGAGCAGTACTTC. Its translation is CASSPLGAYEQYF. This sequence joins TRBV4-3 and TRBJ2-7, with D possibly TRBD1 on 5 matching bases. The CDR3 is 13 amino acids. The V end lost 4 bases, the J end lost 2 bases, and 9 bases lay between the germline ends. Germline loops: CDR1 LGHNA, CDR2 YSLEER.